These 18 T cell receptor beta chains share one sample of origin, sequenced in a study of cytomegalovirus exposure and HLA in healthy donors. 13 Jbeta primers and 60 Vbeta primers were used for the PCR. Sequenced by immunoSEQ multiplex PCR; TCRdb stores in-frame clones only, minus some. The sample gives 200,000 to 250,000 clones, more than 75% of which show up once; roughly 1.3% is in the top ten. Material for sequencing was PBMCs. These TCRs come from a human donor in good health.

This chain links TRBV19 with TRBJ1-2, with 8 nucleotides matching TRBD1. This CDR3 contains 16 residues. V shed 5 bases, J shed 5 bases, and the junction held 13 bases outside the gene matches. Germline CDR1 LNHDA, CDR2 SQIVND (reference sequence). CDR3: CASSPYQTGDWYGYTF. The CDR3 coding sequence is TGTGCCAGTAGTCCGTATCAGACAGGGGATTGGTATGGCTACACCTTC.

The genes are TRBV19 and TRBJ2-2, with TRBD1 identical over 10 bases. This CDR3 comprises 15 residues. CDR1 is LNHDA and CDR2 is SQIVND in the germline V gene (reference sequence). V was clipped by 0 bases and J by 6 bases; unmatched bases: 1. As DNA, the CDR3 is TGTGCCAGTAGTATAGAAGGGACAGGGGCCGGGGAGCTGTTTTTT. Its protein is CASSIEGTGAGELFF. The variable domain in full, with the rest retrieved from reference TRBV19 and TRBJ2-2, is DGGITQSPKYLFRKEGQNVTLSCEQNLNHDAMYWYRQDPGQGLRLIYYSQIVNDFQKGDIAEGYSVSREKKESFPLTVTSAQKNPTAFYLCASSIEGTGAGELFFGEGSRLTVL.

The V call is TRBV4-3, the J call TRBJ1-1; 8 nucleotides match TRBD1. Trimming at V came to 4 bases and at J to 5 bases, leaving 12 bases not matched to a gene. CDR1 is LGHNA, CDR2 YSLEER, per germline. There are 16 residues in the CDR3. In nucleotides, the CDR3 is TGCGCCAGCAGCCCGGGGACAGGTGGGATCGGAACTGAAGCTTTCTTT. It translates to CASSPGTGGIGTEAFF.

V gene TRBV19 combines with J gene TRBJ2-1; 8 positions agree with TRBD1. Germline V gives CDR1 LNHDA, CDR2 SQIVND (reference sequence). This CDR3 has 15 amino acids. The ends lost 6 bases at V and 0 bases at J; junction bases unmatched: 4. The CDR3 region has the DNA TGTGCCAGTAGGCGTCAGGGGGCCTCCTACAATGAGCAGTTCTTC. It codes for CASRRQGASYNEQFF.

CDR3 protein: CSVELGGIDTQYF. CDR3 DNA sequence: TGCAGCGTTGAACTGGGAGGGATAGATACGCAGTATTTT. This chain connects TRBV29-1 to TRBJ2-3, with 7 bases matching TRBD2. V gave up 2 bases and J gave up 5 bases; unmatched junction bases: 4. The CDR3 consists of 13 residues. Germline V gives CDR1 SQVTM, CDR2 ANQGSEA.

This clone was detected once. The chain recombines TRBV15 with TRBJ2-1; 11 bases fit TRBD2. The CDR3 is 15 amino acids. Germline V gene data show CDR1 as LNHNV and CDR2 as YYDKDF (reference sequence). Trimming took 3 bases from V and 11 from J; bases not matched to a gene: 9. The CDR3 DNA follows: TGTGCCACCAGCAGGGCCCCCGGGACTAGCGGACAGCAGTTCTTC. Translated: CATSRAPGTSGQQFF.

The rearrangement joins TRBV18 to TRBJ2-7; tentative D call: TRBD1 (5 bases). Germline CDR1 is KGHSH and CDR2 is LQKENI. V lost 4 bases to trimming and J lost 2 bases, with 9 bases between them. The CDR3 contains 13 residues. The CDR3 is CASSQGFTYEQYF. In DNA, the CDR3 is TGTGCCAGCTCACAGGGGTTCACCTACGAGCAGTACTTC.

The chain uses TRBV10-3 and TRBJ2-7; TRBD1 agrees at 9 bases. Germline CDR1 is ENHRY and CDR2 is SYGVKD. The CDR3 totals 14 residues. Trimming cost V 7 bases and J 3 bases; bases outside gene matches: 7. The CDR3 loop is CAIKDRDRDYEQYF. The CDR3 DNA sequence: TGTGCCATCAAGGACCGGGACAGGGACTACGAGCAGTACTTC.

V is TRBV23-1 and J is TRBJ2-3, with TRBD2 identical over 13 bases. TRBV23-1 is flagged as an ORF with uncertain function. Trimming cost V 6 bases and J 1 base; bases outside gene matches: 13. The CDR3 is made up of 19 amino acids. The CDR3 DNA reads TGCGCCAGCAGGCCGACTAGCGGGAGGCCTGGGGGGGGCACAGATACGCAGTATTTT. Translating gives CASRPTSGRPGGGTDTQYF.

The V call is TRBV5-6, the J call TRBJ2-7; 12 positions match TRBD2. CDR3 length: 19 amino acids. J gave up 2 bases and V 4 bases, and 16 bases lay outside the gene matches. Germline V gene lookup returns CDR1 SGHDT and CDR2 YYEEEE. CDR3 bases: TGTGCCAGCAGCATACGAAGGGGACTAGCGGGTAAATTTGCCTACGAGCAGTACTTC. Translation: CASSIRRGLAGKFAYEQYF. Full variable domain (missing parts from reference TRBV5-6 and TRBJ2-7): DAGVTQSPTHLIKTRGQQVTLRCSPKSGHDTVSWYQQALGQGPQFIFQYYEEEERQRGNFPDRFSGHQFPNYSSELNVNALLLGDSALYLCASSIRRGLAGKFAYEQYFGPGTRLTVT.

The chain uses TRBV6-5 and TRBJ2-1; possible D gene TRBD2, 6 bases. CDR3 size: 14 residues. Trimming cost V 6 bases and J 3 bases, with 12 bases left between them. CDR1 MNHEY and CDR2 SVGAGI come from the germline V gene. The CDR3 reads CASSTRTIYNEQFF. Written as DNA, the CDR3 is TGTGCCAGCAGCACCAGGACTATCTACAATGAGCAGTTCTTC.

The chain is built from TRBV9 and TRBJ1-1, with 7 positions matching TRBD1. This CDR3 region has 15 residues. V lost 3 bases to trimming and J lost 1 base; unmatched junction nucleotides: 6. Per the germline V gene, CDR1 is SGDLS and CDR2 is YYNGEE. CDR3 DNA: TGTGCCAGCAGCGGACGACAGGGCTGGAACACTGAAGCTTTCTTT. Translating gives CASSGRQGWNTEAFF.

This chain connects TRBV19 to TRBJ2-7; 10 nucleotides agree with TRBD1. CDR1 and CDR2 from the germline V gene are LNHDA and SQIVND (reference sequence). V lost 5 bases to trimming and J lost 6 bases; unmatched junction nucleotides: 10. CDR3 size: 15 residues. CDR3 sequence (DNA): TGTGCCAGTAGTGCGGGACAGGGGATGAGGAGCGAGCAGTACTTC. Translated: CASSAGQGMRSEQYF.

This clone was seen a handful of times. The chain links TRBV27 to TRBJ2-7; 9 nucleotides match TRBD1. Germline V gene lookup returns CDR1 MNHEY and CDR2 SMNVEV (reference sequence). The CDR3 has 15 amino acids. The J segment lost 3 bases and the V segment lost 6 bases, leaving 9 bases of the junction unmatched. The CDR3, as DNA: TGTGCCAGCAGAAGACAGGGGGAGGGATTCTACGAGCAGTACTTC. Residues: CASRRQGEGFYEQYF.

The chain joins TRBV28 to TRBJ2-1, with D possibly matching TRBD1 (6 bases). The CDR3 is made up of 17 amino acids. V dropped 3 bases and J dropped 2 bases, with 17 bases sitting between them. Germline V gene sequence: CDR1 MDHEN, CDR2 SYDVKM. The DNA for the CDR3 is TGTGCCAGCAGTTTTTCGGACGGACAGTCCCCCTACAATGAGCAGTTCTTC. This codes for CASSFSDGQSPYNEQFF.

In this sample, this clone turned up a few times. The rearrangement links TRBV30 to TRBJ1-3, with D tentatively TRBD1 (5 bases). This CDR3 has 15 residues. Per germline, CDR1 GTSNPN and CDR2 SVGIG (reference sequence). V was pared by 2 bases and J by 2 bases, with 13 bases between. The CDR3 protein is CAWSPISGPGNTIYF. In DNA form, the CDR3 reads TGTGCCTGGAGTCCCATCTCAGGGCCTGGAAACACCATATATTTT.

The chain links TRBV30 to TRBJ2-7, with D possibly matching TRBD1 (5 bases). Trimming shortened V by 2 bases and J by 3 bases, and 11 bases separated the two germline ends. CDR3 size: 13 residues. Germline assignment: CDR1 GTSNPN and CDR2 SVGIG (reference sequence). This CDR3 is CAWSRGGGYEQYF. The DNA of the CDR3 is TGTGCCTGGAGTAGGGGCGGCGGCTACGAGCAGTACTTC.

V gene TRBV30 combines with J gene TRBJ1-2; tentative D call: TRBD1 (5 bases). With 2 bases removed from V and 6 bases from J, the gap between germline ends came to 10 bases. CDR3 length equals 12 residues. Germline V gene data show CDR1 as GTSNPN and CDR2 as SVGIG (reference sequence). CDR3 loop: CAWSQGADGYTF. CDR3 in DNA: TGTGCCTGGAGTCAGGGTGCGGATGGCTACACCTTC.